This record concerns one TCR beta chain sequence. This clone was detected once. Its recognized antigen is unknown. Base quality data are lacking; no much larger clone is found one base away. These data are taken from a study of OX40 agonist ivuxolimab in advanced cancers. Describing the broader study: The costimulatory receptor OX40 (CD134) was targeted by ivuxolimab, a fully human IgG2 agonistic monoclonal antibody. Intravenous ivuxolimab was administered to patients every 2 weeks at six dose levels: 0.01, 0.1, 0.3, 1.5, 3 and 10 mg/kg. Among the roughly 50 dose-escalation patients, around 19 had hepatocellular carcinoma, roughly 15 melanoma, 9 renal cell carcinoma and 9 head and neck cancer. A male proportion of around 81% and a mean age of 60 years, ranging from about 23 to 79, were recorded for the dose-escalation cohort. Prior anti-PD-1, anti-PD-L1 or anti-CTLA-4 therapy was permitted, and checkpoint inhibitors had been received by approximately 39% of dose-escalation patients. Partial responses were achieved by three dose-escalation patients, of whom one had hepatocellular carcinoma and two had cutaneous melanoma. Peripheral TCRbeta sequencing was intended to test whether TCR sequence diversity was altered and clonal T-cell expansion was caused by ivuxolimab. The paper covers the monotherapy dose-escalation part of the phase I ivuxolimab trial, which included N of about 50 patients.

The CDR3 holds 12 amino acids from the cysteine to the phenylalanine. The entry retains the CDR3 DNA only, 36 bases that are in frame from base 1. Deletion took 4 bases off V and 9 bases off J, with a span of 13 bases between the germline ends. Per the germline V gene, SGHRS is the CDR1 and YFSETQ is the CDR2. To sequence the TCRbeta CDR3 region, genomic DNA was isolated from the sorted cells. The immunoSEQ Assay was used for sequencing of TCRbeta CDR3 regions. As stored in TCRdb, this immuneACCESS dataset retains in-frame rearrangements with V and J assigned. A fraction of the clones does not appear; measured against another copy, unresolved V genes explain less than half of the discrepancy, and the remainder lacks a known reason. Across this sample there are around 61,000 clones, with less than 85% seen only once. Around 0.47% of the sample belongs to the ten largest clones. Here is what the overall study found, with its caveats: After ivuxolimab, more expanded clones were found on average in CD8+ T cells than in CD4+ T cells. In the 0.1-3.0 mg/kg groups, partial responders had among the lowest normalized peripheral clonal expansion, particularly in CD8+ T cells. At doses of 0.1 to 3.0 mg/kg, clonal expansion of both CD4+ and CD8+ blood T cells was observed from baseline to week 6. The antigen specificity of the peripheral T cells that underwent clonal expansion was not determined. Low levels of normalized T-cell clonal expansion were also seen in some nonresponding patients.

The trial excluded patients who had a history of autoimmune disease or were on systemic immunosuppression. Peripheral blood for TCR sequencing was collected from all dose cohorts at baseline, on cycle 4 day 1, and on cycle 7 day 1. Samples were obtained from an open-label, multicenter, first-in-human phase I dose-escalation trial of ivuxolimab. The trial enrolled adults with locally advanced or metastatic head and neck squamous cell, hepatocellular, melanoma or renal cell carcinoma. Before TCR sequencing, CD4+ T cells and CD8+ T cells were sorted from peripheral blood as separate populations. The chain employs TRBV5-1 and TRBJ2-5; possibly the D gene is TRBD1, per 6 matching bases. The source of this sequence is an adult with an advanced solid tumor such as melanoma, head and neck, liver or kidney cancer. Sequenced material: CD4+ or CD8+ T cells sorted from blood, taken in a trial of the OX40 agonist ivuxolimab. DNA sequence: TGCGCCAGCAGCGGGGGCCTTATGGCCCAGTACTTC. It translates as CASSGGLMAQYF.